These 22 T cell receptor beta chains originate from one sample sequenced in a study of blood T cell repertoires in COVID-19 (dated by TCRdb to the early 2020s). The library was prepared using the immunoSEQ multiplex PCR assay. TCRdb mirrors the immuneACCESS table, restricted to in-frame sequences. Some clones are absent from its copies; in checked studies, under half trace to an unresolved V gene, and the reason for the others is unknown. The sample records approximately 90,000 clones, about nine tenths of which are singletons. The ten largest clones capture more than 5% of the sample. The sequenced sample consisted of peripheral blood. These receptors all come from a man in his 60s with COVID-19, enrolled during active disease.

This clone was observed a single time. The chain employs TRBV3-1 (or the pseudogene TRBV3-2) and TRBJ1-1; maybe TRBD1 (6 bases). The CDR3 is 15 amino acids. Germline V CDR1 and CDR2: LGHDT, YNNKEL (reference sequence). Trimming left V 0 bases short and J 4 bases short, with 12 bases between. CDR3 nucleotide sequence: TGTGCCAGCAGCCAAGAAGGGGGTGGGGTCACTGAAGCTTTCTTT. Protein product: CASSQEGGGVTEAFF.

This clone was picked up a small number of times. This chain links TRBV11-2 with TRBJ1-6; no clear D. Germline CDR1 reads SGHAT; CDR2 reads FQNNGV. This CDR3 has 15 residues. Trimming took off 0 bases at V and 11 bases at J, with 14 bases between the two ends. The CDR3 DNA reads TGTGCCAGCAGCTTAGATGGCAATGCCGATGCACCCCTCCACTTT. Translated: CASSLDGNADAPLHF.

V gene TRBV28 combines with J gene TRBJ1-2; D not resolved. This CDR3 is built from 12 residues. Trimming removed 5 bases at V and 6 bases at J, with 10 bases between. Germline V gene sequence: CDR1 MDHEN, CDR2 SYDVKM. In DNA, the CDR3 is TGTGCCAGCAGTCCCCCTCGTAATGGCTACACCTTC. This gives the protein CASSPPRNGYTF.

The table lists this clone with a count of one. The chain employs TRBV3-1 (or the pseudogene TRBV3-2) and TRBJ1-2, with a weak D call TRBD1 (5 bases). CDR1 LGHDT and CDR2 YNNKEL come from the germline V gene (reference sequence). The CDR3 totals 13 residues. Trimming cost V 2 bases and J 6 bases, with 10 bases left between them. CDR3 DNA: TGTGCCAGCAGCCAAAACTGGGGGGATGGCTACACCTTC. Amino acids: CASSQNWGDGYTF.

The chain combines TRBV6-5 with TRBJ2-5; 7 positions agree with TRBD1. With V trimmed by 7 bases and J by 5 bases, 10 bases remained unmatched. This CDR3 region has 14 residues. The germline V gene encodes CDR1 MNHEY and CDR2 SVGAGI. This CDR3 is CASKGDRVRETQYF. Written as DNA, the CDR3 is TGTGCCAGCAAAGGCGACAGGGTGAGGGAGACCCAGTACTTC.

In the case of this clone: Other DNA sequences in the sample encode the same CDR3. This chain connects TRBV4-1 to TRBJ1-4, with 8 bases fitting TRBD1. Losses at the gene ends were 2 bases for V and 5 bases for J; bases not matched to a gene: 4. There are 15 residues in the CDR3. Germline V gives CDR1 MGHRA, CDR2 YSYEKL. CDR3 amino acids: CASSQQGASNEKLFF. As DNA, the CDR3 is TGCGCCAGCAGCCAACAGGGGGCTTCCAATGAAAAACTGTTTTTT.

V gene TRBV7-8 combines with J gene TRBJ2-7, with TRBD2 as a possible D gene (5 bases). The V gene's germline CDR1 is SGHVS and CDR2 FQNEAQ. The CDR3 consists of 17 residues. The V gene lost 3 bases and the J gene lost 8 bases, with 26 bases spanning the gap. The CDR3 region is CASSLAAGSGAPSQQYF. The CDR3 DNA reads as TGTGCCAGCAGCTTGGCCGCTGGCAGCGGAGCCCCATCGCAGCAGTACTTC.

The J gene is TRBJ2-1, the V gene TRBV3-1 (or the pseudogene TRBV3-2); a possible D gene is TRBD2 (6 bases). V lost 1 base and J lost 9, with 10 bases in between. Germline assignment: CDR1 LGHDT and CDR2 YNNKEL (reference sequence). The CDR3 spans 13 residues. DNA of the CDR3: TGTGCCAGCAGCCAAGTTGGGGACTCTGAGCAGTTCTTC. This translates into CASSQVGDSEQFF.

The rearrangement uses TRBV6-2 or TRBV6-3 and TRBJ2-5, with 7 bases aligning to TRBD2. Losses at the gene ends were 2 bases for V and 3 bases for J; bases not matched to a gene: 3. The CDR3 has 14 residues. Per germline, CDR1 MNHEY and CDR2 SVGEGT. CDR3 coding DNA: TGTGCCAGCAGTTACCACCGGGGGGAAGAGACCCAGTACTTC. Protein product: CASSYHRGEETQYF.

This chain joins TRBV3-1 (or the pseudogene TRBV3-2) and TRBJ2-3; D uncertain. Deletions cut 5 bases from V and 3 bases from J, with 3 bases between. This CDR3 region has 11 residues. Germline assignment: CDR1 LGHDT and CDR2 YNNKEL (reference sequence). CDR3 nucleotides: TGTGCCAGCAGCACAACAGATACGCAGTATTTT. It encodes CASSTTDTQYF.

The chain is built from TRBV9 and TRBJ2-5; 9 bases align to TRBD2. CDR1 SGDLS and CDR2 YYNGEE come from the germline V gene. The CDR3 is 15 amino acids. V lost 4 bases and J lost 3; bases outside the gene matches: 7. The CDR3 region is CASSLGVAGEETQYF. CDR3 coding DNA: TGTGCCAGCAGCCTAGGGGTAGCGGGAGAAGAGACCCAGTACTTC.

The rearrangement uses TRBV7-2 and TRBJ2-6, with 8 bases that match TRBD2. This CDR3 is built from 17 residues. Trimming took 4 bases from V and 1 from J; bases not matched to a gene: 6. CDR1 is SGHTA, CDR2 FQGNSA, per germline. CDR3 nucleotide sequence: TGTGCCAGCAGCTGGATAAGCGGGGGATCTGGGGCCAACGTCCTGACTTTC. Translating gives CASSWISGGSGANVLTF.

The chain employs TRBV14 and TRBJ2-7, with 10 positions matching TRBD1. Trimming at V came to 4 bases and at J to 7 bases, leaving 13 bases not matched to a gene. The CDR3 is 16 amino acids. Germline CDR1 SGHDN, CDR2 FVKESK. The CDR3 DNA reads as TGTGCCAGCAGCCCGTTATCCCGGGACAGGGGAGGGGAGCAGTACTTC. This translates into CASSPLSRDRGGEQYF.

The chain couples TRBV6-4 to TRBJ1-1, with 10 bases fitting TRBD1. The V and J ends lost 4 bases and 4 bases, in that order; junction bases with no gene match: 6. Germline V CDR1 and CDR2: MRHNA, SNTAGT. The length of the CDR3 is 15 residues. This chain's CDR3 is CASSVGTGEGTEAFF. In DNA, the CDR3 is TGTGCCAGCAGTGTCGGGACAGGGGAAGGCACTGAAGCTTTCTTT.

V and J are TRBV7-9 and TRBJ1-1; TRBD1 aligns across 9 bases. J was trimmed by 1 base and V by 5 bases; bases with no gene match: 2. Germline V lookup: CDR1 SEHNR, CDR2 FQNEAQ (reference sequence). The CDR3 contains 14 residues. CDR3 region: CASSRDRANTEAFF. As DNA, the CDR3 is TGTGCCAGCAGCCGGGACAGGGCGAACACTGAAGCTTTCTTT.

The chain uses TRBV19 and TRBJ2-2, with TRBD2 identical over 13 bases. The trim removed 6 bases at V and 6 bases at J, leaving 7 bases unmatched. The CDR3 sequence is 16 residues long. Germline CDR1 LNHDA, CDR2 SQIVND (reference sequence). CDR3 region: CASRYGLAGVSGELFF. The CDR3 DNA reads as TGTGCCAGTAGATACGGACTAGCGGGAGTTTCCGGGGAGCTGTTTTTT.

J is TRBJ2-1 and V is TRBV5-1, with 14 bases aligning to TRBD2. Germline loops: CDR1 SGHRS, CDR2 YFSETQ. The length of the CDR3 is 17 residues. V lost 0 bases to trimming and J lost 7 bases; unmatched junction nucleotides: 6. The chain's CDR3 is CASSLGFGTSGSNEQFF. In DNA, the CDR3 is TGCGCCAGCAGCTTGGGGTTTGGGACTAGCGGGAGTAATGAGCAGTTCTTC.

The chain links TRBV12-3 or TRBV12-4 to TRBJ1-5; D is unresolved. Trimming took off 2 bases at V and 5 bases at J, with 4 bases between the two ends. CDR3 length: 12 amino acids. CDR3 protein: CASSLSYQPQHF. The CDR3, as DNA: TGTGCCAGCAGTTTATCCTATCAGCCCCAGCATTTT.

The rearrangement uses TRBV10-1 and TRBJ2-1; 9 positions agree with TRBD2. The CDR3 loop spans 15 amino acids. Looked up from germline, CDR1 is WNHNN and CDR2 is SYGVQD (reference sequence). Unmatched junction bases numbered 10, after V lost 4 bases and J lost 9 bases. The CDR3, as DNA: TGCGCCAGCAGTGCCGGGGGTAGCGGGAGTGGTGAGCAGTTCTTC. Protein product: CASSAGGSGSGEQFF.

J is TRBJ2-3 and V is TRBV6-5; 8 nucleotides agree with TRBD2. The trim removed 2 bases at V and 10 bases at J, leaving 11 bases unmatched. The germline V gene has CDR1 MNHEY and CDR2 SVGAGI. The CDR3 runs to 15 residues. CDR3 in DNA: TGTGCCAGCAGTTACGCGGGAGGTCGGCGCATTGCGCAGTATTTT. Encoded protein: CASSYAGGRRIAQYF.

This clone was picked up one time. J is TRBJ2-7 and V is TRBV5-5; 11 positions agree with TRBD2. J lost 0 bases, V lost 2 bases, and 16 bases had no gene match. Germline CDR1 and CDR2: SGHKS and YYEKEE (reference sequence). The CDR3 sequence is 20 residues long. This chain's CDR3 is CASSFSRIAGGPDNSYEQYF. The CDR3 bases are TGTGCCAGCAGCTTCTCCCGGATAGCGGGAGGGCCCGATAACTCCTACGAGCAGTACTTC.

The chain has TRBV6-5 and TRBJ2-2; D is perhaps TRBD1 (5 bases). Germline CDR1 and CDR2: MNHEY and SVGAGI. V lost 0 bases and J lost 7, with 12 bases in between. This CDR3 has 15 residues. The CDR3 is CASSYSGLGDGELFF. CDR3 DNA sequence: TGTGCCAGCAGTTACTCGGGGCTAGGAGACGGGGAGCTGTTTTTT.